This T cell receptor beta chain was identified during a study of TIL therapy for anti-PD-1-resistant metastatic lung cancer. This was the immunoSEQ v3 assay. Method: immunoSEQ multiplex PCR; TCRdb's copy keeps in-frame clones and lacks some. The sample has about 26,000 clones; 72% are singletons. Time point described: pre-treatment sample, taken before nivolumab and TIL therapy. Pleural nodules or supraclavicular lymph nodes made up most of the excised metastases sampled. Enrollment ran from 2017 to early 2020. J gave up 3 bases and V 2 bases, and 6 bases lay outside the gene matches. Germline-derived CDR1 and CDR2 are WNHNN and SYGVQD (reference sequence). The CDR3 loop spans 15 amino acids.

This sequence originates from a person aged 25 to 85 with non-small cell lung cancer. The gene calls are TRBV10-1 and TRBJ2-7; 8 bases fit TRBD2. Specimen: tumor tissue, collected at baseline. The CDR3 DNA reads TGCGCCAGCAGTGAGGTGGTAGCGGGGAACTACGAGCAGTACTTC. As protein: CASSEVVAGNYEQYF.